These T cell receptor beta chains were read from a single sample in a study of OX40 agonist ivuxolimab in advanced cancers. Some clones are missing from TCRdb's copy, which holds only in-frame ones; the method was immunoSEQ multiplex PCR. The sample shows about 94,000 clones, more than 85% of them seen only once. The sample consisted of CD4+ or CD8+ T cells sorted from blood, taken in a trial of the OX40 agonist ivuxolimab. These receptors were obtained from an adult with an advanced solid tumor such as melanoma, head and neck, liver or kidney cancer. CDR3s include the opening cysteine and the closing phenylalanine or tryptophan. Fields, in order: V gene, clone size, D gene, J gene, CDR3 protein, CDR3 DNA. D genes are given only for firm matches. Only some rows state a clone size, as once, few, many or a class for expanded clones.

V: TRBV11-2
size: NA
D: TRBD1
J: TRBJ2-1
CDR3: CASSEGQGVYEQFF
DNA: TGTGCCAGCAGCGAGGGACAGGGCGTCTATGAGCAGTTCTTC

V: TRBV13
size: NA
D: NA
J: TRBJ1-2
CDR3: CASSKRTAPLYGYTF
DNA: TGTGCCAGCAGCAAACGGACAGCTCCCCTCTATGGCTACACCTTC

V: TRBV5-4
size: NA
D: NA
J: TRBJ2-5
CDR3: CASSFFGGGQETQYF
DNA: TGTGCCAGCAGCTTTTTTGGTGGGGGTCAAGAGACCCAGTACTTC

V: TRBV2
size: NA
D: TRBD1
J: TRBJ1-1
CDR3: CAPIGQGITEAFF
DNA: TGTGCCCCTATAGGACAGGGGATCACTGAAGCTTTCTTT

V: TRBV7-8
size: NA
D: TRBD2
J: TRBJ2-1
CDR3: CASSFSGKRGNEQFF
DNA: TGTGCCAGCAGCTTTAGCGGGAAAAGGGGCAATGAGCAGTTCTTC

V: TRBV19
size: NA
D: NA
J: TRBJ2-2
CDR3: CASSMVRGELFF
DNA: TGTGCCAGTAGTATGGTTCGCGGGGAGCTGTTTTTT

V: TRBV5-6
size: NA
D: NA
J: TRBJ2-2
CDR3: CASSLSETGELFF
DNA: TGTGCCAGCAGCTTGTCAGAGACCGGGGAGCTGTTTTTT

V: TRBV27
size: NA
D: NA
J: TRBJ1-1
CDR3: CASSLSAGPAFF
DNA: TGTGCCAGCAGTTTATCGGCGGGCCCAGCTTTCTTT

V: TRBV6-5
size: NA
D: NA
J: TRBJ1-2
CDR3: CASSYSGGMGYTF
DNA: TGTGCCAGCAGTTACTCCGGGGGGATGGGCTACACCTTC

V: TRBV27
size: NA
D: NA
J: TRBJ1-3
CDR3: CASSLSGSSGNTIYF
DNA: TGTGCCAGCAGTTTATCGGGCAGCTCTGGAAACACCATATATTTT

V: TRBV9
size: NA
D: NA
J: TRBJ2-3
CDR3: CASSAPPGGTDTQYF
DNA: TGTGCCAGCAGCGCCCCCCCCGGGGGCACAGATACGCAGTATTTT

V: TRBV7-9
size: once
D: NA
J: TRBJ2-3
CDR3: CASSLGGPDTQYF
DNA: TGTGCCAGCAGCTTAGGAGGCCCAGATACGCAGTATTTT

V: TRBV27
size: NA
D: TRBD2
J: TRBJ2-1
CDR3: CASSLSTSGYNEQFF
DNA: TGTGCCAGCAGTTTATCGACTAGCGGGTATAATGAGCAGTTCTTC

V: TRBV7-9
size: NA
D: TRBD2
J: TRBJ2-1
CDR3: CASRGGGAYNEQFF
DNA: TGTGCCAGCCGGGGGGGTGGAGCCTACAATGAGCAGTTCTTC

V: TRBV4-3
size: NA
D: TRBD1
J: TRBJ1-2
CDR3: CASSQDRDSEILYGYTF
DNA: TGCGCCAGCAGCCAAGACCGGGACAGCGAGATTTTGTATGGCTACACCTTC

V: TRBV27
size: NA
D: TRBD1
J: TRBJ1-4
CDR3: CASSNRGRGEKLFF
DNA: TGTGCCAGCTCTAACAGGGGGCGGGGTGAAAAACTGTTTTTT

V: TRBV14
size: NA
D: TRBD2
J: TRBJ2-2
CDR3: CASSQDLRFGVGLAGKSGELFF
DNA: TGTGCCAGCAGCCAAGATCTGAGGTTCGGGGTGGGTCTAGCGGGGAAGAGCGGGGAGCTGTTTTTT

V: TRBV19
size: NA
D: NA
J: TRBJ2-7
CDR3: CASSIGRRMPYEQYF
DNA: TGTGCCAGTAGTATTGGTCGGAGAATGCCCTACGAGCAGTACTTC

V: TRBV7-3
size: NA
D: TRBD2
J: TRBJ2-1
CDR3: CANSPSGSYNEQFF
DNA: TGTGCCAACTCGCCCAGCGGGAGCTACAATGAGCAGTTCTTC

V: TRBV19
size: NA
D: NA
J: TRBJ1-1
CDR3: CASSIPLGRNTEAFF
DNA: TGTGCCAGTAGTATACCCCTAGGGAGGAACACTGAAGCTTTCTTT

V: TRBV13
size: NA
D: TRBD1
J: TRBJ2-1
CDR3: CASSRQGQDNEQFF
DNA: TGTGCCAGCAGCCGACAGGGGCAGGACAATGAGCAGTTCTTC

V: TRBV11-2
size: NA
D: NA
J: TRBJ2-7
CDR3: CASSLGGFSYEQYF
DNA: TGTGCCAGCAGCTTAGGGGGGTTCTCCTACGAGCAGTACTTC

V: TRBV19
size: NA
D: TRBD1
J: TRBJ1-1
CDR3: CASSIALGQAFF
DNA: TGTGCCAGTAGTATAGCTTTGGGACAGGCTTTCTTT

V: TRBV9
size: few
D: NA
J: TRBJ1-2
CDR3: CASSVGQGPHSYTF
DNA: TGTGCCAGCAGCGTGGGGCAGGGGCCGCATAGCTACACCTTC

V: TRBV27
size: NA
D: NA
J: TRBJ2-7
CDR3: CASSPQGLSYEQYF
DNA: TGTGCCAGCAGCCCTCAAGGCCTTTCCTACGAGCAGTACTTC

V: TRBV4-3
size: NA
D: NA
J: TRBJ1-2
CDR3: CASSQDHGTTFYGYTF
DNA: TGCGCCAGCAGCCAAGATCACGGGACAACCTTCTATGGCTACACCTTC

V: TRBV2
size: few
D: NA
J: TRBJ1-1
CDR3: CASRDRQNTEAFF
DNA: TGTGCCAGCAGGGACAGACAGAACACTGAAGCTTTCTTT

V: TRBV14
size: once
D: NA
J: TRBJ2-7
CDR3: CASSQDDRYTNYEQYF
DNA: TGTGCCAGCAGCCAAGACGACAGATATACCAACTACGAGCAGTACTTC

V: TRBV4-3
size: NA
D: NA
J: TRBJ2-7
CDR3: CASSHTVSSYEQYF
DNA: TGCGCCAGCAGCCATACAGTAAGCTCCTACGAGCAGTACTTC

V: TRBV6-4
size: NA
D: NA
J: TRBJ2-5
CDR3: CASSAFPGAGETQYF
DNA: TGTGCCAGCAGTGCCTTCCCCGGGGCGGGGGAGACCCAGTACTTC

V: TRBV4-3
size: NA
D: NA
J: TRBJ2-7
CDR3: CASSQGPVSSEQYF
DNA: TGCGCCAGCAGCCAGGGTCCCGTTAGCAGCGAGCAGTACTTC

V: TRBV2
size: NA
D: TRBD1
J: TRBJ2-5
CDR3: CASSEARQGDNF
DNA: TGTGCCAGCAGTGAAGCCCGTCAGGGGGACAACTTC

V: TRBV4-3
size: NA
D: NA
J: TRBJ1-1
CDR3: CASSQDRTRGVNTEAFF
DNA: TGCGCCAGCAGCCAAGACCGGACCCGTGGGGTGAACACTGAAGCTTTCTTT

V: TRBV4-3
size: once
D: NA
J: TRBJ1-4
CDR3: CASSPRRQSISEKLFF
DNA: TGCGCCAGCAGCCCCCGGCGACAGAGTATTAGTGAAAAACTGTTTTTT

V: TRBV6-5
size: NA
D: NA
J: TRBJ1-1
CDR3: CASSEMNTEAFF
DNA: TGTGCCAGCAGTGAGATGAACACTGAAGCTTTCTTT

V: TRBV5-5
size: NA
D: NA
J: TRBJ2-7
CDR3: CASSPTSYEQYF
DNA: TGTGCCAGCAGCCCCACTAGTTACGAGCAGTACTTC

V: TRBV15
size: once
D: NA
J: TRBJ2-7
CDR3: CATSRGLGGYEQYF
DNA: TGTGCCACCAGCAGAGGACTAGGGGGCTACGAGCAGTACTTC

V: TRBV6-1
size: NA
D: NA
J: TRBJ2-1
CDR3: CASSEAASTGDEQFF
DNA: TGTGCCAGCAGTGAAGCGGCTAGCACCGGGGATGAGCAGTTCTTC

V: TRBV7-9
size: NA
D: NA
J: TRBJ1-2
CDR3: CASSLPSPHGNYGYTF
DNA: TGTGCCAGCAGCTTACCCAGCCCCCATGGTAACTATGGCTACACCTTC

V: TRBV14
size: NA
D: TRBD2
J: TRBJ2-7
CDR3: CASSQVIAGRNEQYF
DNA: TGTGCCAGCAGCCAAGTCATAGCGGGTCGTAACGAGCAGTACTTC

V: TRBV27
size: NA
D: TRBD1
J: TRBJ1-1
CDR3: CASSPAGGVGTEAFF
DNA: TGTGCCAGCAGTCCAGCAGGGGGCGTCGGCACTGAAGCTTTCTTT

V: TRBV27
size: NA
D: TRBD2
J: TRBJ2-7
CDR3: CASSWGGYSGRAAYEQYF
DNA: TGTGCCAGCAGTTGGGGGGGGTATAGCGGGAGGGCCGCCTACGAGCAGTACTTC

V: TRBV19
size: NA
D: TRBD1
J: TRBJ2-7
CDR3: CASSPRDRPSYEQYF
DNA: TGTGCCAGTTCCCCCCGGGACAGGCCCTCCTACGAGCAGTACTTC

V: TRBV27
size: NA
D: NA
J: TRBJ2-7
CDR3: CASSLGGWGYEQYF
DNA: TGTGCCAGCAGTTTAGGGGGGTGGGGCTACGAGCAGTACTTC

V: TRBV2
size: few
D: TRBD2
J: TRBJ2-1
CDR3: CASSDNLGLALYEQFF
DNA: TGTGCCAGCAGTGATAACCTTGGACTAGCTTTATATGAGCAGTTCTTC

V: TRBV29-1
size: NA
D: NA
J: TRBJ2-7
CDR3: CSVEDATVPYEQYF
DNA: TGCAGCGTTGAAGATGCGACAGTTCCCTACGAGCAGTACTTC

V: TRBV19
size: few
D: NA
J: TRBJ1-6
CDR3: CASSPSTGGISPLHF
DNA: TGTGCCAGTAGTCCTTCGACAGGTGGGATTTCACCCCTCCACTTT

V: TRBV29-1
size: NA
D: TRBD1
J: TRBJ1-2
CDR3: CSVEEGTGGWGYTF
DNA: TGCAGCGTTGAAGAAGGGACAGGGGGTTGGGGCTACACCTTC

V: TRBV27
size: NA
D: TRBD2
J: TRBJ2-7
CDR3: CASSNGLAGVEQYF
DNA: TGTGCCAGCAGTAATGGACTAGCGGGAGTCGAGCAGTACTTC